This entry features one T cell receptor (beta chain) sequence. Antigen: not known. The method was immunoSEQ multiplex PCR; TCRdb's version includes in-frame clones alone and lacks a portion of them. The sample has 23,000 or so clones, roughly 86% seen once. This sample was taken from a study of T cells in localized non-small cell lung cancer. Per the germline V gene, CDR1 is SGHRS and CDR2 is YFSETQ. V gave up 7 bases and J gave up 1 base, with 14 bases separating them. This CDR3 has 14 residues. Study observations and caveats: Compared with tumor, uninvolved adjacent lung displayed greater T cell clonality, ranking highest overall. Out of the top 100 tumor clones, a median approximately 50 were seen in adjacent lung. Heterogeneity stays possible, as sequencing covered only one tumor region.

The sample was peripheral blood mononuclear cells, taken before any cancer treatment. This clonotype was sampled from a male donor aged 60 or over with stage II lung adenocarcinoma. The chain carries TRBV5-1 and TRBJ1-1; D is uncertain. In nucleotides, the CDR3 is TGCGCCAGCGGCTCAAGTGTAGGGAACACTGAAGCTTTCTTT. It translates to CASGSSVGNTEAFF. The whole variable domain, remainder taken from reference TRBV5-1 and TRBJ1-1, is KAGVTQTPRYLIKTRGQQVTLSCSPISGHRSVSWYQQTPGQGLQFLFEYFSETQRNKGNFPGRFSGRQFSNSRSEMNVSTLELGDSALYLCASGSSVGNTEAFFGQGTRLTVV.